Presented here are 7 T cell receptor beta chains from one specimen sequenced in a study of blood T cell repertoires in COVID-19. Using immunoSEQ multiplex PCR, the repertoire was profiled, and TCRdb retains in-frame clones only, with some absent. The sample has over 200,000 clones; 83% are singletons. Sequencing was done on a sample of peripheral blood. The receptors were gathered from a man older than 75 with acute or convalescent COVID-19.

This clone was seen repeatedly, ten times or more. The genes are TRBV6-1 and TRBJ1-5; 9 nucleotides align to TRBD1. With 4 bases clipped from V and 6 bases from J, the junction kept 10 bases outside the gene matches. This CDR3 is 16 amino acids long. In germline, CDR1 is MNHNS, CDR2 SASEGT. The CDR3: CASSGTGTGWGQPQHF. In nucleotides, the CDR3 is TGTGCCAGCAGTGGGACCGGGACAGGGTGGGGTCAGCCCCAGCATTTT.

CDR3 sequence: CASSFGSSGRAIDTQYF. CDR3 DNA sequence: TGTGCCAGCAGCTTCGGGTCTTCCGGGAGGGCCATAGATACGCAGTATTTT. The rearrangement links TRBV7-6 to TRBJ2-3; 8 bases map to TRBD2. V lost 3 bases, J lost 5 bases, and 13 bases stayed unmatched. Germline lookup yields CDR1 SGHVS and CDR2 FNYEAQ. This CDR3 comprises 17 residues.

This clone appeared once. The chain couples TRBV30 to TRBJ1-1; possibly TRBD1 for D (6 bases). Germline CDR1 is GTSNPN and CDR2 is SVGIG (reference sequence). Trimming removed 5 bases from V and 3 bases from J, with 10 bases in between. The CDR3 is 12 residues long. CDR3 sequence: CAWGQRDTEAFF. The CDR3 DNA follows: TGTGCCTGGGGACAGAGGGACACTGAAGCTTTCTTT.

V gene TRBV28 combines with J gene TRBJ2-1, with 7 positions matching TRBD2. The CDR3 totals 15 residues. CDR1 and CDR2 (germline): MDHEN, SYDVKM. V shed 7 bases, J shed 8 bases, and the junction held 14 bases outside the gene matches. CDR3 sequence: CASINPGGSGDEQFF. The CDR3 DNA reads as TGTGCCAGCATCAACCCCGGGGGGTCCGGGGATGAGCAGTTCTTC.

This chain connects TRBV30 to TRBJ1-3; D gene ambiguous. Germline values: CDR1 GTSNPN, CDR2 SVGIG (reference sequence). The CDR3 consists of 13 residues. The germline V and J ends were trimmed by 8 bases and 3 bases, with 14 bases remaining between them. The CDR3 loop is CARGLMDGNTIYF. CDR3 sequence (DNA): TGTGCCCGAGGGTTGATGGATGGAAACACCATATATTTT.

V gene TRBV3-1 (or the pseudogene TRBV3-2) combines with J gene TRBJ1-6, with 8 bases that match TRBD1. V trimming: 5 bases; J trimming: 3 bases; junction bases outside the gene matches: 3. Looked up from germline, CDR1 is LGHDT and CDR2 is YNNKEL (reference sequence). CDR3 size: 15 residues. CDR3 protein: CASSSGTGYNSPLHF. The CDR3 DNA reads as TGTGCCAGCAGCTCAGGGACAGGCTATAATTCACCCCTCCACTTT.

DNA of the CDR3: TGTGCCAGCAGCGTAGGTACAGCAACTAATGAAAAACTGTTTTTT. Amino acids: CASSVGTATNEKLFF. This chain joins TRBV9 and TRBJ1-4; D unresolved. Germline lookup yields CDR1 SGDLS and CDR2 YYNGEE. Trimming cost V 0 bases and J 0 bases, with 6 bases left between them. The CDR3 covers 15 residues.